This TCR beta chain came from a study of PD-L1 blockade in urothelial cancer. The CDR3 totals 15 residues. Trimming at V came to 4 bases and at J to 6 bases, leaving 7 bases not matched to a gene. Germline-derived CDR1 and CDR2 are MNHEY and SVGAGI. Method: immunoSEQ multiplex PCR; TCRdb's copy keeps in-frame clones and lacks some. Of some 29,000 clones in the sample, over 75% are singletons; the top ten hold around 2.9%. V usage is TRBV6-5 and J usage is TRBJ2-5; 11 bases align to TRBD2. This TCR was recovered from a man aged 50 to 60 with urothelial cancer. Specimen: PBMCs, collected around atezolizumab (anti-PD-L1) treatment. Here the CDR3 DNA reads TGTGCCAGCAGTTCCACTAGCGGGAGTGGAAAGACCCAGTACTTC. It is translated as CASSSTSGSGKTQYF.